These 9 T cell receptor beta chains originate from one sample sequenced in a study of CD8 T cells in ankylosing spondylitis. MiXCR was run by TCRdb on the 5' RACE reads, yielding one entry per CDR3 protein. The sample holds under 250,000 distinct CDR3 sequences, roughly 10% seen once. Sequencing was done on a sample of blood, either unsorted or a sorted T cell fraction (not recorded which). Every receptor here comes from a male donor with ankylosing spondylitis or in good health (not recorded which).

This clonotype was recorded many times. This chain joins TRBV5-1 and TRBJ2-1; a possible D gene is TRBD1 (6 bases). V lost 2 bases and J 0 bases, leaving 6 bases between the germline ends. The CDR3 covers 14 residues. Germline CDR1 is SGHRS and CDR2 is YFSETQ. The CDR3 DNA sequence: TGCGCCAGCAGCTTACAGGGCTCCTACAATGAGCAGTTCTTC. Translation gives CASSLQGSYNEQFF.

Written as DNA, the CDR3 is TGTGCCAGCAGTGAAGCAGCCTATGGGCAGTTCTTC. This codes for CASSEAAYGQFF. The rearrangement joins TRBV2 to TRBJ2-1; D not certain. The CDR3 loop spans 12 amino acids. Germline V gene sequence: CDR1 SNHLY, CDR2 FYNNEI. Trimming left V 0 bases short and J 12 bases short, with 9 bases between.

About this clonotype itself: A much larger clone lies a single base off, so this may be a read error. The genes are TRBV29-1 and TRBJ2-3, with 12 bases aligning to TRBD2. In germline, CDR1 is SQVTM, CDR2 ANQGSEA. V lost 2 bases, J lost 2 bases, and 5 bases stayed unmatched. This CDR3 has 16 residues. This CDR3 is CSVEWPSGGATDTQYF. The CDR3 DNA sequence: TGCAGCGTTGAATGGCCTAGCGGGGGGGCCACAGATACGCAGTATTTT.

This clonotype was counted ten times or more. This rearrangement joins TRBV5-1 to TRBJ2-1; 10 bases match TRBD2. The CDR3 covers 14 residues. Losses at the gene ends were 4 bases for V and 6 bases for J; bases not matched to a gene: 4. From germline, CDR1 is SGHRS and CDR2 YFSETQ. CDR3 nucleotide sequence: TGCGCCAGCAGCGCGGGACTAGCGCCCAATGAGCAGTTCTTC. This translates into CASSAGLAPNEQFF.

The CDR3 nucleotides are TGTGCCAGCAGCTCTTCAGGGACTAGCGGCACAGATACGCAGTATTTT. Protein product: CASSSSGTSGTDTQYF. V gene TRBV7-3 combines with J gene TRBJ2-3; 10 bases are a match to TRBD2. In germline, CDR1 is SGHTA, CDR2 FQGTGA. The V and J ends lost 4 bases and 1 base, in that order; junction bases with no gene match: 5. The CDR3 has 16 amino acids.

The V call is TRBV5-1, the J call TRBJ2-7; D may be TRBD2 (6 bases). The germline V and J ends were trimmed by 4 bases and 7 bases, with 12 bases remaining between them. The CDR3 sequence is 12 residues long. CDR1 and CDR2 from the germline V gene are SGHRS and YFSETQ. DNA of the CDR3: TGCGCCAGCAGCGGGGGACTCACGGAGCAGTACTTC. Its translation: CASSGGLTEQYF.

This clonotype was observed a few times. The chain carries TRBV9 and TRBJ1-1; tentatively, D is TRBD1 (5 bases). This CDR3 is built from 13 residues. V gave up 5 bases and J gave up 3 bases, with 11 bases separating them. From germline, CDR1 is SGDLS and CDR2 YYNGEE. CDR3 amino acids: CASRRDSDTEAFF. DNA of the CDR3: TGTGCCAGCAGACGAGACAGCGACACTGAAGCTTTCTTT.

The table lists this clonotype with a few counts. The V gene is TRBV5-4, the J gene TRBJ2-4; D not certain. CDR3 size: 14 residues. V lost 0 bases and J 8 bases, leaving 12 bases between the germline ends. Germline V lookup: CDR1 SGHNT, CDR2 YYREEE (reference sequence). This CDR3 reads CASSLGYAGDIQYF. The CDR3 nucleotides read TGTGCCAGCAGCTTGGGGTACGCCGGCGACATTCAGTACTTC.

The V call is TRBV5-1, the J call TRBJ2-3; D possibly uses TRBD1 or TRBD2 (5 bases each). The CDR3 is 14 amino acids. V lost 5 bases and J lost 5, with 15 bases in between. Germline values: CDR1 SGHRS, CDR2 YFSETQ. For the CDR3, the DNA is TGCGCCAGCAGTCCCTCCTTGAGGGGAGATACGCAGTATTTT. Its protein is CASSPSLRGDTQYF.